This T cell receptor (beta chain) originates from a study of blood T cell repertoires in COVID-19. V dropped 4 bases and J dropped 4; count of bases not matched to a gene: 5. This CDR3 is built from 15 residues. The germline gives CDR1 PRHDT, CDR2 FYEKMQ (reference sequence). As processed by the authors: Estimation of nucleated cell counts relied on the amplification of reference gene primers. Assay used: immunoSEQ multiplex PCR; TCRdb lists only in-frame clones, some missing. That table furnishes V, J and clone size, whereas the DNA furnished D and trimming. Here the sample spans approximately 140,000 clones, roughly 76% being singletons.

V gene TRBV13 combines with J gene TRBJ1-1; 11 bases line up with TRBD1. This TCR was sampled from a human donor with acute or convalescent COVID-19. The donor label of this sample is uncertain. Sequencing was done on a sample of peripheral blood. As DNA, the CDR3 is TGTGCCAGCAGCTGGGGGACAGGGGGAAGCACTGAAGCTTTCTTT. The encoded protein is CASSWGTGGSTEAFF. The whole variable domain, filled in from reference TRBV13 and TRBJ1-1, reads AAGVIQSPRHLIKEKRETATLKCYPIPRHDTVYWYQQGPGQDPQFLISFYEKMQSDKGSIPDRFSAQQFSDYHSELNMSSLELGDSALYFCASSWGTGGSTEAFFGQGTRLTVV.